This T cell receptor (beta chain) was sequenced during a study of regulatory T cells in long-lasting Graves disease. The authors built TCR beta libraries using iRepertoire HTBI primers and Arm-PCR of CDR3 regions. TCRdb redid the calling of the multiplex PCR reads with MiXCR, one entry per CDR3 protein. Among around 400,000 distinct CDR3 sequences listed, about 21% were seen once. Sample time point: persistent/refractory GD, antithyroid drugs over 5 years with positive TRAb. PBMCs provided the RNA from which the TCR library was made. Clinicians diagnosed Graves' disease using American Thyroid Association guidelines. The authors drew 8.5 to 9 milliliters of peripheral blood into EDTA tubes. The sequenced sample was peripheral blood mononuclear cells (PBMCs), obtained when the disease was refractory, from a patient treated with antithyroid drugs. The clonotype was recovered from a female donor with Graves disease.

CDR3 sequence: CATGLADSYEQYF. The CDR3 DNA sequence: TGTGCCACTGGACTAGCGGACTCCTACGAGCAGTACTTC. The chain uses TRBV19 and TRBJ2-7; the match to TRBD2 covers 10 bases. The germline CDR1 and CDR2 sequences are LNHDA and SQIVND (reference sequence). V lost 10 bases, J lost 0 bases, and 3 bases stayed unmatched. The CDR3 loop spans 13 amino acids.